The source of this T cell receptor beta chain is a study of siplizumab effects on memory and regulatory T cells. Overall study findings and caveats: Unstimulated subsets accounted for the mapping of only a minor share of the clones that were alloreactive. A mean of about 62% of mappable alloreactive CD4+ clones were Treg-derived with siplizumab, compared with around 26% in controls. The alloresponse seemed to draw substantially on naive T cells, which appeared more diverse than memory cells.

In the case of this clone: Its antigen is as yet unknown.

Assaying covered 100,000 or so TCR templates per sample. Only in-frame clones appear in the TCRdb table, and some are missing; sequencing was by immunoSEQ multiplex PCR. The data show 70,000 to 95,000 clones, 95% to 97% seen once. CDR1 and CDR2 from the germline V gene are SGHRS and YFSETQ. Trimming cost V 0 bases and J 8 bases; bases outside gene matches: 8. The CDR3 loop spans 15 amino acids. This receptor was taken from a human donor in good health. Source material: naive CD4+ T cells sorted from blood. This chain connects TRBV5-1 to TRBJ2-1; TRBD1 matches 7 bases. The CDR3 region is CASSLGQGPLDEQFF. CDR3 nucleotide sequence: TGCGCCAGCAGCTTGGGACAGGGCCCCCTGGATGAGCAGTTCTTC.